The subject of this entry is one T cell receptor (beta chain). Its antigen is still unknown. CDR1 and CDR2 (germline): SGHTA, FQGNSA. V lost 3 bases, J lost 3 bases, and 12 bases lay in between. CDR3 size: 15 residues. TCRdb used MiXCR to reprocess the 5' RACE reads, holding one entry per CDR3 protein. In the table there are more than 150,000 distinct CDR3 sequences, approximately 10% of which are singletons. The sample is drawn from a study of CD8 T cells in ankylosing spondylitis. Findings and caveats of the study: Clones linked to the disease showed a CD8+ phenotype. They occurred at relatively low frequencies in peripheral blood. A TCR beta motif made of about eight highly homologous variants seemed typical of ankylosing spondylitis blood. The clones that were linked to disease were reported to be significantly enriched in matched synovial fluid samples from ankylosing spondylitis patients.

This clonotype was sampled from a male donor with ankylosing spondylitis or in good health (not recorded which). The gene calls are TRBV7-2 and TRBJ2-1; no definite D call. Sequenced: blood, either unsorted or a sorted T cell fraction (not recorded which). CDR3 protein: CASSLDRNLYNEQFF. CDR3 in DNA: TGTGCCAGCAGCTTGGACCGGAATCTCTACAATGAGCAGTTCTTC.